Given below is one T cell receptor (beta chain) in context. Antigen unknown. Profiled with immunoSEQ multiplex PCR; TCRdb holds only in-frame clones, not every one. The sample yields about 46,000 clones, about 93% seen once. This CDR3 comprises 14 residues. The V end was cut by 6 bases, the J end by 6 bases, with 15 bases between. Germline loops: CDR1 SGHRS, CDR2 YFSETQ. The data were taken from a study of graft-versus-host responses after intestinal transplantation. Findings of the study overall: Researchers found GvH clones in recipient marrow, and some showed up first in ileum or blood.

The V gene is TRBV5-1, the J gene TRBJ2-2; unclear D gene. Sequencing used PBMCs, obtained roughly 860 days after a first intestinal transplant, on the day of a second. This receptor was identified in a human patient who received an intestinal transplant, so some T cells may come from the graft donor. CDR3 DNA: TGCGCCAGCAAGATCGCAGGATTCGCCGGGGAGCTGTTTTTT. Amino acids: CASKIAGFAGELFF.